This entry describes one T cell receptor beta chain. This clonotype appeared many times. Its recognized antigen is unknown. Base qualities are not provided; no much larger clone lies one nucleotide away. V and J lose 6 bases and 11 bases, and a span of 23 bases separates them. CDR1 is given as DFQATT and CDR2 as SNEGSKA, both from the germline V gene (reference sequence). Taken from cysteine to phenylalanine, the CDR3 has 14 residues. Only CDR3 DNA is held: 42 bases, read in frame from base 1. This record belongs to a study of prognosis after radiotherapy for stage I lung cancer (dated by TCRdb to 2020 to 2023). The study in broad terms: Between April 2018 and early 2019, around 19 patients with stage I NSCLC were enrolled in Nanjing, China. Peripheral blood TCR beta repertoires were profiled in stage I NSCLC patients before and after stereotactic body radiotherapy, and the study then linked these repertoires to distant failure. The cohort included approximately 13 men and about six women, with a median age of approximately 74 years and a range of about 53 to 90 years. On tumor histology, roughly 12 patients had adenocarcinoma and several had squamous cell carcinoma. Distant metastases were developed by four of the 19 patients after SBRT, at a median of around seven months, whereas no significant progression was observed in the other 15 patients. All patients were regarded as medically inoperable, because of comorbidities in more than 10 patients and refusal of surgery in 7 or 8 patients. Image-guided IMRT or VMAT was used to deliver SBRT in 3 to 5 fractions at a biologically effective dose of at least 100 Gy. For each of the approximately 19 patients, one blood sample was taken before SBRT and one after, so the study sequenced roughly 38 samples in total. Among the enrolled patients, fourteen had newly diagnosed primary stage I lung tumors, while five or six had oligometastatic NSCLC following surgical resection of the primary tumor. In every patient, SBRT was given without any concurrent therapy.

All patients had node-negative disease on CT and PET/CT, and none had a history of other malignancies or had previously received chemotherapy or radiotherapy. At each of two time points, around 6 milliliters of peripheral venous blood were collected into EDTA tubes. Ficoll-Paque Plus density-gradient centrifugation was used to isolate PBMCs. Right after collection, samples were placed at -80 degrees C and kept there until analysis. Two rounds of multiplex PCR on genomic DNA were used to amplify the TCR beta CDR3 region. In the first PCR round, primers specific to each TRBV and TRBJ gene were used, and the primer sequences were filed in Chinese patent CN105087789A. The second PCR round used universal primers. The Roche High Pure PCR Template Preparation Kit was used to extract genomic DNA from frozen PBMCs. Libraries were sequenced paired-end with 151 bp reads on an Illumina HiSeq 3000. In the authors' own workflow: CutAdapt was used to discard raw reads that did not contain the multiplex PCR primer sequences. High-quality paired reads were merged into contigs with PEAR. By aligning each contig to reference sequences, MiXCR assigned the TRB V, D and J gene segments to that contig. To remove sequencing errors, CDR3 sequences were clustered according to base quality and sequence similarity. Shannon entropy normalized by the natural log of productive TCR sequence number was used as the measure of diversity. To get clonality, Shannon entropy was divided by the natural log of the number of unique clonotypes, and that result was subtracted from one. Using the Youden index from ROC curves, the researchers picked the repertoire-metric cut-offs for progression-free survival, and all analyses were carried out in R 3.5.3. TCRdb took the public reads, trimmed them with fastp at Q25, ran MiXCR for clone calling and kept in-frame beta chains. Rows with a matching CDR3 protein are joined into one entry that keeps the most common DNA and genes. These V and J calls derive from TCRdb rather than the authors' analysis. The sample table lists some 35,000 distinct CDR3 sequences, 32% of them with a count of one. 25% to 30% of the sample is taken by the ten largest.

Here is what the overall study found, with its caveats: Differences by metastasis status were reportedly seen in TRBV and TRBJ usage frequencies, involving two V genes at baseline and, after SBRT, roughly nine V genes and two J genes. Tumor specificity of expanded TCR clones was not determined. After SBRT, the number of unique TCR clones decreased (median about 9,900 before versus some 6,400 after; Wilcoxon paired P=0.011). All reported P values were unadjusted for multiple comparisons. Limitations of the study included a small cohort and short follow-up, and the study findings need independent validation. Post-SBRT Shannon entropy and its change from baseline were lower in patients who developed distant metastases; baseline Shannon entropy was not associated with metastases.

The rearrangement combines TRBV20-1 with TRBJ1-5, with no confident D gene call. The receptor was isolated from a donor over 45 with non-small cell lung cancer. The sample in question was PBMCs, obtained before or after stereotactic body radiation therapy (not recorded which). The nucleotide sequence reads as follows: TGCAGTGCCCCGGCGTCCCCGGGAGCCTCGGCCCAGCATTTT. The resulting protein is CSAPASPGASAQHF.